This TCR beta chain emerged from a study of early T cells in non-severe SARS-CoV-2 infection. Study background: Sequencing input comprised bulk RNA from unsorted whole blood; chain pairing was not available.

Germline assignment: CDR1 SGHVS and CDR2 FNYEAQ. This CDR3 spans 14 amino acids. Trimming took off 5 bases at V and 7 bases at J, with 18 bases between the two ends. Individual cDNA molecules each received unique molecular identifiers attached to them. TCRdb re-called the 5' RACE reads with MiXCR, one entry per CDR3 protein. In the table there are tens of thousands of distinct CDR3 sequences, around 12% of which are singletons. Ten or more counts support this clonotype. The V and J genes are TRBV7-6 and TRBJ2-7; tentatively, D is TRBD2 (5 bases). The material sequenced was whole blood, taken at baseline. The source of this sequence is an adult who was a healthcare worker with PCR-confirmed SARS-CoV-2 infection or an uninfected control (not recorded which). The donor label of this sample is uncertain. CDR3 DNA: TGTGCCAGCAGCCTCTTTGGGAGTCCGGTGGAGCAGTACTTC. Its protein is CASSLFGSPVEQYF.